Below are 18 T cell receptor beta chains sequenced from a single sample in a study of T cell responses to AZD1222 COVID-19 vaccine. Some clones are missing from TCRdb's copy, which holds only in-frame ones; the method was immunoSEQ multiplex PCR. This sample has 150,000 or so clones, with over 80% found just once. The sequencing here drew on peripheral blood, taken 28 days after the second dose of the MenACWY control vaccine. The receptors here all came from an adult who received the MenACWY meningococcal vaccine as a control.

This sequence joins TRBV11-2 and TRBJ2-6; D unresolved. V was cut by 5 bases and J by 0 bases, with 5 bases left in between. CDR1 is SGHAT, CDR2 FQNNGV, per germline. There are 14 residues in the CDR3. CDR3 amino acids: CASSNTSGANVLTF. CDR3 coding DNA: TGTGCCAGCAGCAACACCTCTGGGGCCAACGTCCTGACTTTC. Combining the CDR3 with reference TRBV11-2 and TRBJ2-6 gives the whole variable domain EAGVAQSPRYKIIEKRQSVAFWCNPISGHATLYWYQQILGQGPKLLIQFQNNGVVDDSQLPKDRFSAERLKGVDSTLKIQPAKLEDSAVYLCASSNTSGANVLTFGAGSRLTVL.

This chain joins TRBV28 and TRBJ2-7, with D perhaps matching TRBD1 or TRBD2 (6 bases each). The germline gives CDR1 MDHEN, CDR2 SYDVKM. CDR3 length: 14 amino acids. V was trimmed by 6 bases and J by 7 bases, leaving 19 bases between them. The chain's CDR3 is CASRGSGATWEQYF. DNA for the CDR3: TGTGCCAGCAGAGGGTCGGGGGCCACTTGGGAGCAGTACTTC.

For the CDR3, the DNA is TGTGCCAGCAGGCTGGGAAGCTACGAGCAGTACTTC. It encodes CASRLGSYEQYF. The V call is TRBV25-1, the J call TRBJ2-7; the D is unclear. There are 12 residues in the CDR3. The ends were cut back, 6 bases at V and 3 bases at J, with 9 bases in the middle. Germline values: CDR1 MGHDK, CDR2 SYGVNS.

The gene calls are TRBV30 and TRBJ1-6; D perhaps matches TRBD1 (5 bases). The CDR3 covers 14 residues. Germline V gene sequence: CDR1 GTSNPN, CDR2 SVGIG (reference sequence). The V end was cut by 2 bases, the J end by 10 bases, with 15 bases between. The CDR3 DNA follows: TGTGCCTGGAGTCCGGGACCCCAAAAGTCACCCCTCCACTTT. Protein product: CAWSPGPQKSPLHF.

The V call is TRBV6-5, the J call TRBJ1-3, with D tentatively TRBD1 (5 bases). CDR1 and CDR2 from the germline V gene are MNHEY and SVGAGI. V was shortened by 7 bases and J by 7 bases, with 17 bases between the two germline ends. This CDR3 region has 14 residues. Here the CDR3 reads CASKPGTNPNTIYF. The CDR3 coding sequence is TGTGCCAGCAAGCCAGGGACGAACCCGAACACCATATATTTT.

The rearrangement uses TRBV5-1 and TRBJ2-3; no firm D call. V was trimmed by 2 bases and J by 0 bases, leaving 16 bases between them. Per the germline V gene, CDR1 is SGHRS and CDR2 is YFSETQ. The CDR3 is 17 amino acids. CDR3 sequence (DNA): TGCGCCAGCAGCTTTTTGGTGTCAGTCTCTAGCACAGATACGCAGTATTTT. It encodes CASSFLVSVSSTDTQYF.

This clone has only one observation. The rearrangement uses TRBV7-2 and TRBJ1-1, with D possibly being TRBD1 (6 bases). The CDR3 is 14 residues long. Germline V CDR1 and CDR2: SGHTA, FQGNSA. Trimming took off 2 bases at V and 1 base at J, with 8 bases between the two ends. The CDR3, as DNA: TGTGCCAGCAGCTTAAGGGGGGCGAACACTGAAGCTTTCTTT. Its translation: CASSLRGANTEAFF.

This rearrangement joins TRBV27 to TRBJ1-5; the D is unclear. Germline CDR1 is MNHEY and CDR2 is SMNVEV (reference sequence). Trimming removed 6 bases at V and 0 bases at J, with 12 bases between. This CDR3 is 15 amino acids long. CDR3: CASRPLIYSNQPQHF. CDR3 DNA sequence: TGTGCCAGCAGGCCCCTCATTTATAGCAATCAGCCCCAGCATTTT.

The rearrangement uses TRBV27 and TRBJ1-2, with D maybe TRBD1 (6 bases). Germline V lookup: CDR1 MNHEY, CDR2 SMNVEV (reference sequence). V gave up 6 bases and J gave up 5 bases, with 13 bases separating them. The CDR3 has 13 amino acids. The CDR3 nucleotides are TGTGCCAGCAGGCCCCAGGGGTTATATGGCTACACCTTC. Translating it yields CASRPQGLYGYTF.

The chain is built from TRBV19 and TRBJ2-1; D tentatively reads TRBD1 or TRBD2 (5 bases each). CDR1 and CDR2 (germline): LNHDA, SQIVND (reference sequence). Trimming pared 3 bases from V and 14 bases from J, leaving 11 bases between. The CDR3 extends over 11 amino acids. CDR3 coding DNA: TGTGCCAGTAGTATTGGGACCTCGAAGTTCTTC. As protein: CASSIGTSKFF.

The genes are TRBV19 and TRBJ1-2; a possible D gene is TRBD1 (6 bases). Germline-derived CDR1 and CDR2 are LNHDA and SQIVND (reference sequence). This CDR3 is built from 15 residues. Trimming left V 0 bases short and J 5 bases short, with 13 bases between. The chain's CDR3 is CASSIDPDRTYGYTF. CDR3 sequence (DNA): TGTGCCAGTAGTATAGATCCCGACAGGACTTATGGCTACACCTTC.

CDR3 region: CASSSQIPGQGANYGYTF. The CDR3 coding sequence is TGTGCCAGTAGTTCCCAAATCCCAGGACAGGGTGCGAACTATGGCTACACCTTC. The V and J genes are TRBV19 and TRBJ1-2; 8 nucleotides align to TRBD1. This CDR3 has 18 residues. The junction had 16 bases not matched to a gene; V was cut back by 5 bases and J by 2 bases. Germline-derived CDR1 and CDR2 are LNHDA and SQIVND (reference sequence).

This chain connects TRBV3-1 (or the pseudogene TRBV3-2) to TRBJ2-7; D gene uncertain. V lost 4 bases and J 0 bases, leaving 7 bases between the germline ends. The CDR3 consists of 13 residues. Looked up from germline, CDR1 is LGHDT and CDR2 is YNNKEL (reference sequence). CDR3 sequence (DNA): TGTGCCAGCAGCCCCCGGGTCTCCTACGAGCAGTACTTC. This sequence encodes CASSPRVSYEQYF.

This sequence joins TRBV18 and TRBJ2-7; 9 bases agree with TRBD2. CDR1 KGHSH and CDR2 LQKENI come from the germline V gene. V dropped 4 bases and J dropped 3; count of bases not matched to a gene: 4. This CDR3 has 14 amino acids. The DNA for the CDR3 is TGTGCCAGCTCACAACTAGCGGGCCACTACGAGCAGTACTTC. Translating gives CASSQLAGHYEQYF.

For the CDR3, the DNA is TGTGCCAGCAGTTCGTACCCCAGGGTAACCCTCTACGAGCAGTACTTC. It encodes CASSSYPRVTLYEQYF. This chain links TRBV6-6 with TRBJ2-7, with TRBD1 as a possible D gene (5 bases). The ends were cut back, 4 bases at V and 3 bases at J, with 19 bases in the middle. Per germline, CDR1 MNHNY and CDR2 SVGAGI (reference sequence). The CDR3 consists of 16 residues.

The J gene is TRBJ2-1, the V gene TRBV19; a possible D gene is TRBD2 (6 bases). The germline V gene encodes CDR1 LNHDA and CDR2 SQIVND (reference sequence). The length of the CDR3 is 14 residues. V lost 5 bases and J lost 6, with 14 bases in between. The CDR3: CASSFGGRLNEQFF. The CDR3 nucleotides read TGTGCCAGTAGTTTCGGAGGGCGACTCAATGAGCAGTTCTTC.

The chain recombines TRBV25-1 with TRBJ2-7; 10 nucleotides match TRBD2. Germline V gives CDR1 MGHDK, CDR2 SYGVNS. V gave up 6 bases and J gave up 1 base; unmatched junction bases: 3. This CDR3 is 14 amino acids long. The CDR3 nucleotides are TGTGCCAGCAGACTAGCGGGAAATTCCTACGAGCAGTACTTC. This codes for CASRLAGNSYEQYF.

The gene calls are TRBV15 and TRBJ2-7; no reliable D call. Between the trimmed V and J ends, which lost 7 bases and 1 base, there was a span of 11 bases. CDR1 and CDR2 (germline): LNHNV, YYDKDF (reference sequence). There are 13 residues in the CDR3. The CDR3, as DNA: TGTGCCACCAAGCCAGGTACATCCTACGAGCAGTACTTC. Translated: CATKPGTSYEQYF.